This T cell receptor (beta chain) was captured by sequencing in a study of blood T cell repertoires in COVID-19. About the study: Nucleic acid was either cDNA or gDNA, and it came from T cells, B-cell-depleted T cells, or PBMCs.

Source study methods: The authors estimated nucleated cell counts from reference gene primer amplification. Clones were sequenced by immunoSEQ multiplex PCR, and TCRdb holds only the in-frame ones, with some missing. The DNA gave D and trimming, while V, J and clone size come from that table. The sample lists 120,000 to 150,000 clones, roughly 80% occurring once. The V gene's germline CDR1 is LNHDA and CDR2 SQIVND (reference sequence). CDR3 length: 14 residues. Between the trimmed V and J ends, which lost 3 bases and 4 bases, there was a span of 12 bases. The rearrangement uses TRBV19 and TRBJ2-5; possibly TRBD2 for D (6 bases). This TCR came from a woman aged 35 to 49 with active or convalescent COVID-19. The sequenced material came from peripheral blood. The CDR3 sequence is CASSIVGLGETQYF. The CDR3 DNA sequence: TGTGCCAGTAGTATTGTGGGACTCGGAGAGACCCAGTACTTC.